A selection of T cell receptor beta chains follows, all from one sample in a study of T cell responses to AZD1222 COVID-19 vaccine. TCRdb's copy holds only in-frame clones and misses some; the assay was immunoSEQ multiplex PCR. The sample holds about 190,000 clones; 80% to 95% are singletons and the top ten take approximately 1.4%. The material was peripheral blood, obtained on day 0 of AZD1222 vaccination. The receptors shown here come from an adult in good health. Each CDR3 is given with its conserved first and last residue. A D gene is named only where the DNA matches it firmly. Part of the rows lack a size; the others show once, few, many or a class for expanded clones.

clone_size	d_call	v_call	j_call	cdr3_aa	cdr3_nt
NA	TRBD2	TRBV18	TRBJ2-5	CASSPAGADGTQYF	TGTGCCAGCTCCCCAGCGGGGGCGGATGGGACCCAGTACTTC
NA	NA	TRBV6-6	TRBJ1-6	CASSLDSASSYNSPLHF	TGTGCCAGCAGTCTGGACAGTGCCAGCTCCTATAATTCACCCCTCCACTTT
NA	TRBD1	TRBV18	TRBJ1-1	CASSLQGGSTEAFF	TGTGCCAGCTCACTACAGGGGGGGAGCACTGAAGCTTTCTTT
NA	TRBD1	TRBV6-5	TRBJ1-2	CASSRGTGANYGYTF	TGTGCCAGCAGTAGAGGGACAGGGGCCAACTATGGCTACACCTTC
NA	NA	TRBV4-1	TRBJ1-4	CASSQVVGEKLFF	TGCGCCAGCAGCCAAGTTGTGGGGGAAAAACTGTTTTTT
once	NA	TRBV7-2	TRBJ1-3	CASSLADLSPGNTIYF	TGTGCCAGCAGCTTAGCCGACCTATCCCCCGGAAACACCATATATTTT
NA	NA	TRBV5-1	TRBJ2-5	CASSLGQDKETQYF	TGCGCCAGCAGCTTGGGACAGGATAAAGAGACCCAGTACTTC
NA	NA	TRBV6-5	TRBJ1-6	CASARTEGFSPLHF	TGTGCCAGCGCTAGGACAGAGGGCTTTTCACCCCTCCACTTT
NA	TRBD1	TRBV7-8	TRBJ1-1	CASSLAGQGAAFF	TGTGCCAGCAGCTTAGCGGGACAGGGTGCAGCTTTCTTT
NA	NA	TRBV28	TRBJ1-6	CASSLRQAPLHF	TGTGCCAGCAGTTTAAGGCAAGCACCCCTCCACTTT
NA	NA	TRBV5-1	TRBJ1-1	CASSLAGKVNTEAFF	TGCGCCAGCAGCTTGGCAGGGAAAGTGAACACTGAAGCTTTCTTT
NA	TRBD2	TRBV5-1	TRBJ2-3	CASSLRVAGGQDTQYF	TGCGCCAGCAGCTTGAGAGTAGCGGGGGGGCAAGATACGCAGTATTTT
NA	NA	TRBV6-1	TRBJ2-3	CASSEAMAPDTQYF	TGTGCCAGCAGTGAAGCAATGGCACCAGATACGCAGTATTTT
NA	TRBD1	TRBV19	TRBJ1-1	CASSRQGVMNTEAFF	TGTGCCAGTAGCCGACAGGGGGTTATGAACACTGAAGCTTTCTTT